This section outlines one TCR beta chain sequence together with its context. This clone may be a read error of a much larger clone one base away. This entry is derived from a study of blood T cells in healthy people across ages. CDR1 is SEHNR and CDR2 is FQNEAQ in the germline V gene (reference sequence). CDR3 size: 13 residues. Through a sample-barcoded 5' primer and a J-beta primer mix, a second PCR was run for roughly 6 to 12 cycles. A single record per CDR3 protein comes from TCRdb applying MiXCR to the 5' RACE reads. The sample consists of roughly 1,700,000 distinct CDR3 sequences, 28% of them appearing once.

Material for sequencing was blood. The rearrangement uses TRBV7-9 and TRBJ2-6, with D perhaps TRBD1 or TRBD2 (5 bases each). This TCR came from a woman aged 25-40 years in good health. In DNA form, the CDR3 reads TGTGCCAGCAGCTTGGGGACCCTCAACGTCCGGACTTTC. Its protein product is CASSLGTLNVRTF.